One and the same sample provided the 25 T cell receptor beta chains below, sequenced in a study of blood T cells in healthy people across ages. For the second PCR, which ran for about 6 to 12 cycles, a sample-barcoded 5' primer and a J-beta primer mix were used. TCRdb re-called the 5' RACE reads with MiXCR, one entry per CDR3 protein. The table shows about 1.5 million distinct CDR3 sequences, with about 45% occurring only once. Sequencing was carried out using blood. The receptor source for this set is a young woman in good health.

This clonotype was observed a handful of times. This rearrangement joins TRBV20-1 to TRBJ1-2; D not resolved. The germline V and J ends were trimmed by 0 bases and 8 bases, with 16 bases remaining between them. CDR3 length: 14 amino acids. The germline CDR1 and CDR2 sequences are DFQATT and SNEGSKA (reference sequence). The CDR3 DNA reads TGCAGTGCTAGAGATCCGCGGGGTGCACGAGGCTACACCTTC. Translated: CSARDPRGARGYTF.

The rearrangement links TRBV14 to TRBJ2-7; D not resolved. Germline V gene data show CDR1 as SGHDN and CDR2 as FVKESK. The V end was cut by 5 bases, the J end by 3 bases, with 11 bases between. The CDR3 covers 13 residues. The CDR3 sequence is CASSAARVYEQYF. In nucleotides, the CDR3 is TGTGCCAGCAGCGCCGCGCGAGTCTACGAGCAGTACTTC.

This clonotype occurred a few times. The V and J genes are TRBV6-2 or TRBV6-3 and TRBJ1-1, with 7 bases that match TRBD1. Germline trimming cut 6 bases from V and 0 bases from J; bases unmatched to any gene: 7. CDR3 size: 15 residues. Germline V CDR1 and CDR2: MNHEY, SVGEGT. The CDR3, as DNA: TGTGCCAGCAGGAGACAGGGCCTTTTGAACACTGAAGCTTTCTTT. Translating it yields CASRRQGLLNTEAFF.

The gene calls are TRBV6-2 or TRBV6-3 and TRBJ2-5, with 8 nucleotides matching TRBD1. The J call may be in error: the DNA end matches TRBJ2-7 better. Germline V gene sequence: CDR1 MNHEY, CDR2 SVGEGT. The CDR3 extends over 14 amino acids. CDR3: CASSYAGQDYEQYF. CDR3 nucleotides: TGTGCCAGCAGTTACGCGGGACAGGACTACGAGCAGTACTTC.

This chain uses TRBV5-1 with TRBJ2-1; D gene uncertain. The germline V and J ends were trimmed by 3 bases and 0 bases, with 10 bases remaining between them. The CDR3 length is 15 residues. Germline CDR1 is SGHRS and CDR2 is YFSETQ. The CDR3 reads CASSWEISSYNEQFF. The CDR3 DNA reads as TGCGCCAGCAGCTGGGAAATAAGCTCCTACAATGAGCAGTTCTTC.

This clonotype came up a few times. This chain joins TRBV15 and TRBJ2-1; TRBD2 agrees at 7 bases. The CDR3 is 15 residues long. Germline trimming cut 1 base from V and 8 bases from J; bases unmatched to any gene: 8. Germline V gene lookup returns CDR1 LNHNV and CDR2 YYDKDF (reference sequence). In DNA, the CDR3 is TGTGCCACCAGCAGAGTGATACTAGCGTCCGATGAGCAGTTCTTC. Translated, it gives CATSRVILASDEQFF. Combining the CDR3 with reference TRBV15 and TRBJ2-1 gives the whole variable domain DAMVIQNPRYQVTQFGKPVTLSCSQTLNHNVMYWYQQKSSQAPKLLFHYYDKDFNNEADTPDNFQSRRPNTSFCFLDIRSPGLGDTAMYLCATSRVILASDEQFFGPGTRLTVL.

The rearrangement uses TRBV20-1 and TRBJ2-3; the D is unclear. Trimming removed 6 bases at V and 0 bases at J, with 10 bases between. CDR3 length equals 13 residues. Germline V CDR1 and CDR2: DFQATT, SNEGSKA (reference sequence). CDR3 residues: CSAFLQSTDTQYF. The CDR3 DNA reads as TGCAGTGCCTTTCTACAGAGCACAGATACGCAGTATTTT.

This clonotype was detected only a few times. Mismatch with germline at one junction end may stem from a read error. The chain has TRBV12-3 or TRBV12-4 and TRBJ2-3; 8 bases fit TRBD2. This CDR3 comprises 15 residues. The CDR3: CTSENRGGPPDTQYF. The CDR3 DNA reads as TGTACCAGCGAGAACCGGGGGGGCCCCCCAGATACGCAGTATTTT.

The rearrangement uses TRBV20-1 and TRBJ1-1; the match to TRBD1 covers 8 bases. Germline lookup yields CDR1 DFQATT and CDR2 SNEGSKA (reference sequence). V lost 7 bases to trimming and J lost 5 bases; unmatched junction nucleotides: 12. CDR3 length: 14 amino acids. DNA for the CDR3: TGCAGTGTTCGGACAGGGTTTTTGGAGACTGAAGCTTTCTTT. Residues: CSVRTGFLETEAFF.

This clonotype has a single count. The V gene is TRBV12-5, the J gene TRBJ2-1; no clear D. The CDR3 is 12 amino acids. Germline CDR1 is LGHNT and CDR2 is FRNRAP. Trimming removed 7 bases from V and 8 bases from J, with 12 bases in between. The CDR3 region has the DNA TGTGCTAGTGCCCCATCGGGCGATGAGCAGTTCTTC. Translated, it gives CASAPSGDEQFF. Supplemented by reference TRBV12-5 and TRBJ2-1, the full variable domain reads DARVTQTPRHKVTEMGQEVTMRCQPILGHNTVFWYRQTMMQGLELLAYFRNRAPLDDSGMPKDRFSAEMPDATLATLKIQPSEPRDSAVYFCASAPSGDEQFFGPGTRLTVL.

V is TRBV20-1 and J is TRBJ1-1; no clear D. V was clipped by 2 bases and J by 0 bases, with 10 bases between them. Germline CDR1 is DFQATT and CDR2 is SNEGSKA (reference sequence). This CDR3 region has 14 residues. Here the CDR3 DNA reads TGCAGTGCTAGACAACCGGGCTTGAACACTGAAGCTTTCTTT. Amino acid sequence: CSARQPGLNTEAFF.

The chain carries TRBV20-1 and TRBJ2-5; 7 positions match TRBD1. The J call may be faulty, since TRBJ2-7 better matches the DNA end. From germline, CDR1 is DFQATT and CDR2 SNEGSKA (reference sequence). The CDR3 is 14 residues long. The chain's CDR3 is CSAPTGHEIYEQYF. CDR3 sequence (DNA): TGCAGTGCACCGACAGGGCATGAAATCTACGAGCAGTACTTC.

V and J are TRBV7-2 and TRBJ1-5, with a weak D call TRBD1 (6 bases). The CDR3 consists of 16 residues. Germline values: CDR1 SGHTA, CDR2 FQGNSA. V was cut by 2 bases and J by 2 bases, with 13 bases left in between. The CDR3 is CASSLKGGEGNQPQHF. CDR3 nucleotide sequence: TGTGCCAGCAGCTTAAAAGGGGGTGAAGGCAATCAGCCCCAGCATTTT.

The chain recombines TRBV20-1 with TRBJ1-1; D ambiguous. The V end lost 1 base, the J end lost 0 bases, and 9 bases lay between the germline ends. The CDR3 covers 14 residues. CDR1 and CDR2 from the germline V gene are DFQATT and SNEGSKA (reference sequence). The CDR3 DNA is TGCAGTGCTAGAGTGAAGGGAATGAACACTGAAGCTTTCTTT. Encoded protein: CSARVKGMNTEAFF.

This clonotype was detected a few times. A much larger clone lies a single base off, so this may be a read error. The gene calls are TRBV20-1 and TRBJ2-7, with D tentatively TRBD2 (6 bases). CDR3 length equals 14 residues. Deletions cut 4 bases from V and 7 bases from J, with 20 bases between. The germline gives CDR1 DFQATT, CDR2 SNEGSKA (reference sequence). The CDR3: CSAITGTSHWEQYF. CDR3 sequence (DNA): TGCAGTGCTATAACCGGGACTTCACATTGGGAGCAGTACTTC.

The chain uses TRBV6-5 and TRBJ2-3; 14 bases fit TRBD2. The germline V gene encodes CDR1 MNHEY and CDR2 SVGAGI. The V segment lost 0 bases and the J segment 8 bases; nucleotides outside the gene matches: 1. This CDR3 contains 15 residues. The CDR3 DNA reads TGTGCCAGCAGTTACTCGACTAGCGGGGGGGCTACGCAGTATTTT. This encodes CASSYSTSGGATQYF.

The chain joins TRBV13 to TRBJ1-5, with TRBD1 as a possible D gene (5 bases). Trimming left V 4 bases short and J 4 bases short, with 11 bases between. Germline CDR1 reads PRHDT; CDR2 reads FYEKMQ (reference sequence). This CDR3 has 14 residues. The CDR3 is CASSSGPRNQPQHF. Here the CDR3 DNA reads TGTGCCAGCAGCTCGGGACCCAGGAATCAGCCCCAGCATTTT.

V is TRBV9 and J is TRBJ1-2; D uncertain. The CDR3 runs to 14 residues. Trimming cost V 1 base and J 1 base, with 8 bases left between them. Germline V gene lookup returns CDR1 SGDLS and CDR2 YYNGEE. The chain's CDR3 is CASSVIGLNYGYTF. CDR3 coding DNA: TGTGCCAGCAGCGTAATCGGGCTTAACTATGGCTACACCTTC.

The chain recombines TRBV27 with TRBJ1-5; TRBD1 aligns across 11 bases. The CDR3 is made up of 16 amino acids. Germline assignment: CDR1 MNHEY and CDR2 SMNVEV (reference sequence). V was pared by 8 bases and J by 6 bases, with 12 bases of the junction left unmatched. CDR3 amino acids: CASRLQGQGVGQPQHF. CDR3 in DNA: TGTGCCAGCCGCCTGCAGGGACAGGGGGTTGGTCAGCCCCAGCATTTT.

The chain is built from TRBV7-9 and TRBJ2-1; the match to TRBD2 covers 8 bases. Trimming removed 6 bases from V and 8 bases from J; junction bases left unmatched: 9. Per germline, CDR1 SEHNR and CDR2 FQNEAQ (reference sequence). CDR3 size: 14 residues. The chain's CDR3 is CASSPPAGVYEQFF. In DNA, the CDR3 is TGTGCCAGCAGTCCCCCAGCGGGAGTTTATGAGCAGTTCTTC. The full variable domain, completed using reference TRBV7-9 and TRBJ2-1, is DTGVSQNPRHKITKRGQNVTFRCDPISEHNRLYWYRQTLGQGPEFLTYFQNEAQLEKSRLLSDRFSAERPKGSFSTLEIQRTEQGDSAMYLCASSPPAGVYEQFFGPGTRLTVL.

This clonotype was seen only a few times. The chain combines TRBV20-1 with TRBJ2-1; 8 bases map to TRBD1. Germline V CDR1 and CDR2: DFQATT, SNEGSKA (reference sequence). There are 14 residues in the CDR3. Germline trimming cut 3 bases from V and 9 bases from J; bases unmatched to any gene: 10. As DNA, the CDR3 is TGCAGTGCTAGTAGGGCAGGGGGCTGGGGTGAGCAGTTCTTC. As protein: CSASRAGGWGEQFF.

The chain carries TRBV2 and TRBJ1-5, with D perhaps matching TRBD1 (5 bases). V lost 6 bases and J lost 9, with 21 bases in between. The CDR3 spans 15 residues. Germline assignment: CDR1 SNHLY and CDR2 FYNNEI. CDR3 sequence: CASSRGEGAYRPQHF. As DNA, the CDR3 is TGTGCCAGCAGCCGGGGAGAAGGGGCCTACCGGCCCCAGCATTTT. The whole variable domain, filled in from reference TRBV2 and TRBJ1-5, reads EPEVTQTPSHQVTQMGQEVILRCVPISNHLYFYWYRQILGQKVEFLVSFYNNEISEKSEIFDDQFSVERPDGSNFTLKIRSTKLEDSAMYFCASSRGEGAYRPQHFGDGTRLSIL.

This sequence joins TRBV2 and TRBJ1-3; D is ambiguous. The germline gives CDR1 SNHLY, CDR2 FYNNEI. V was shortened by 4 bases and J by 3 bases, with 10 bases between the two germline ends. The CDR3 has 14 amino acids. The CDR3 spells CASSGTDLGNTIYF. The CDR3 DNA reads as TGTGCCAGCAGTGGTACGGACCTTGGAAACACCATATATTTT. The variable domain in full, completed from reference TRBV2 and TRBJ1-3, reads EPEVTQTPSHQVTQMGQEVILRCVPISNHLYFYWYRQILGQKVEFLVSFYNNEISEKSEIFDDQFSVERPDGSNFTLKIRSTKLEDSAMYFCASSGTDLGNTIYFGEGSWLTVV.

This clonotype was seen once. The rearrangement joins TRBV9 to TRBJ2-1; possibly TRBD2 for D (6 bases). Germline V gene lookup returns CDR1 SGDLS and CDR2 YYNGEE. There are 15 residues in the CDR3. The V and J ends lost 2 bases and 7 bases respectively, with 16 bases between them. CDR3 DNA: TGTGCCAGCAGCGTGTCGGGACTGAATTTTAATGAGCAGTTCTTC. It is translated as CASSVSGLNFNEQFF.

V is TRBV20-1 and J is TRBJ1-2; TRBD1 matches 12 bases. The V gene's germline CDR1 is DFQATT and CDR2 SNEGSKA (reference sequence). V gave up 6 bases and J gave up 5 bases; unmatched junction bases: 7. This CDR3 comprises 14 residues. The CDR3 sequence is CSAKGTGGWYGYTF. CDR3 nucleotide sequence: TGCAGTGCCAAGGGGACAGGGGGCTGGTATGGCTACACCTTC.